This T cell receptor (beta chain) comes out of a study of blood T cell repertoires in COVID-19. Study-level background: The United States, Italy and Spain provided the acute and convalescent COVID-19 samples. In each case, the material was cDNA or gDNA derived from T cells, B-cell-depleted T cells, or PBMCs.

The length of the CDR3 is 15 residues. V was cut by 7 bases and J by 3 bases, with 14 bases left in between. From germline, CDR1 is KGHDR and CDR2 SFDVKD. Assay: immunoSEQ multiplex PCR; the TCRdb copy retains only in-frame clones and omits some. The sample has 85,000 or so clones, about 95% seen once. V usage is TRBV24-1 and J usage is TRBJ2-2, with D perhaps TRBD2 (6 bases). Input material: peripheral blood. This sequence originates from a human donor with active COVID-19. The donor label of this sample is uncertain. The CDR3 DNA reads TGTGCCACCAGCCGAGGGACGGGGGACACCGGGGAGCTGTTTTTT. It codes for CATSRGTGDTGELFF.